Listed below are T cell receptor beta chains from one sample, sequenced in a study of T cell responses to AZD1222 COVID-19 vaccine. Assay: immunoSEQ multiplex PCR; the TCRdb copy retains only in-frame clones and omits some. Of around 80,000 clones listed, around 90% are singletons. The material was peripheral blood, obtained 28 days after the second AZD1222 dose. These TCRs come from an adult who received the AZD1222 COVID-19 vaccine. The CDR3 runs from the conserved cysteine through the conserved F or W. Fields, in order: D gene, J gene, V gene, clone size, CDR3 protein, CDR3 DNA. The D gene is left open where the match is weak. Expanded clones get a size class; other rows say once, few or many, or leave the size out.

D gene: NA; J gene: TRBJ2-7; V gene: TRBV5-5; clone size: once; CDR3 protein: CASSLPQAYEQYF; CDR3 DNA: TGTGCCAGCAGCCTTCCCCAGGCCTACGAGCAGTACTTC
D gene: TRBD1; J gene: TRBJ1-4; V gene: TRBV5-3; clone size: once; CDR3 protein: CARSLDRSGLHEKLFF; CDR3 DNA: TGTGCCAGAAGTTTGGACAGGTCTGGGCTCCATGAAAAACTGTTTTTT
D gene: NA; J gene: TRBJ2-5; V gene: TRBV5-4; clone size: NA; CDR3 protein: CASSLASGYQETQYF; CDR3 DNA: TGTGCCAGCAGCTTGGCCTCGGGCTACCAAGAGACCCAGTACTTC
D gene: TRBD1; J gene: TRBJ1-5; V gene: TRBV19; clone size: NA; CDR3 protein: CASRPLTGNNQPQHF; CDR3 DNA: TGTGCCAGTAGGCCCCTGACAGGGAACAATCAGCCCCAGCATTTT
D gene: TRBD2; J gene: TRBJ2-7; V gene: TRBV18; clone size: NA; CDR3 protein: CASSPPGTSGLNEQYF; CDR3 DNA: TGTGCCAGCTCACCACCGGGGACTAGCGGGCTCAACGAGCAGTACTTC
D gene: NA; J gene: TRBJ1-5; V gene: TRBV12-3/TRBV12-4; clone size: NA; CDR3 protein: CASTISGLPQHF; CDR3 DNA: TGTGCCAGCACCATTTCCGGATTGCCCCAGCATTTT
D gene: NA; J gene: TRBJ2-6; V gene: TRBV4-2; clone size: NA; CDR3 protein: CASSQRAQSSGANVLTF; CDR3 DNA: TGTGCCAGCAGCCAAAGGGCACAGAGCTCTGGGGCCAACGTCCTGACTTTC
D gene: TRBD1; J gene: TRBJ2-2; V gene: TRBV18; clone size: NA; CDR3 protein: CASSPGQTNTGELFF; CDR3 DNA: TGTGCCAGCTCACCGGGACAGACAAACACCGGGGAGCTGTTTTTT
D gene: NA; J gene: TRBJ2-7; V gene: TRBV5-8; clone size: NA; CDR3 protein: CASSLGQGSPYEQYF; CDR3 DNA: TGTGCCAGCAGCTTGGGGCAGGGTAGCCCCTACGAGCAGTACTTC
D gene: NA; J gene: TRBJ1-4; V gene: TRBV6-5; clone size: once; CDR3 protein: CASTATATNEKLFF; CDR3 DNA: TGTGCCAGCACCGCAACTGCAACTAATGAAAAACTGTTTTTT
D gene: NA; J gene: TRBJ1-2; V gene: TRBV25-1; clone size: NA; CDR3 protein: CASSRESFGYGYTF; CDR3 DNA: TGTGCCAGCAGTCGGGAGTCCTTCGGCTATGGCTACACCTTC
D gene: TRBD2; J gene: TRBJ2-1; V gene: TRBV13; clone size: NA; CDR3 protein: CASSLGGRTNNEQFF; CDR3 DNA: TGTGCCAGCAGCTTAGGCGGGAGGACGAACAATGAGCAGTTCTTC
D gene: TRBD1; J gene: TRBJ2-7; V gene: TRBV28; clone size: once; CDR3 protein: CASSLGDRGTYEQYF; CDR3 DNA: TGTGCCAGCAGTTTAGGGGACAGGGGAACCTACGAGCAGTACTTC
D gene: NA; J gene: TRBJ1-5; V gene: TRBV5-6; clone size: few; CDR3 protein: CASSCESIDQPQHF; CDR3 DNA: TGTGCCAGCAGCTGTGAGAGCATAGATCAGCCCCAGCATTTT
D gene: NA; J gene: TRBJ2-7; V gene: TRBV6-5; clone size: NA; CDR3 protein: CASSSVVYEQYF; CDR3 DNA: TGTGCCAGCAGTTCGGTGGTCTACGAGCAGTACTTC
D gene: NA; J gene: TRBJ1-1; V gene: TRBV5-1; clone size: NA; CDR3 protein: CASSLGHRSATEAFF; CDR3 DNA: TGCGCCAGCAGCTTGGGACACCGGTCGGCCACTGAAGCTTTCTTT
D gene: TRBD1; J gene: TRBJ2-7; V gene: TRBV28; clone size: few; CDR3 protein: CASTDRDRGVYEQYF; CDR3 DNA: TGTGCCAGCACTGACCGGGACAGGGGTGTCTACGAGCAGTACTTC
D gene: NA; J gene: TRBJ2-3; V gene: TRBV28; clone size: NA; CDR3 protein: CASSLDGFLGVGTDTQYF; CDR3 DNA: TGTGCCAGCAGTTTGGACGGGTTTTTAGGGGTTGGGACAGATACGCAGTATTTT
D gene: NA; J gene: TRBJ2-5; V gene: TRBV7-2; clone size: NA; CDR3 protein: CASSLRDGNQETQYF; CDR3 DNA: TGTGCCAGCAGCTTAAGGGACGGAAACCAAGAGACCCAGTACTTC
D gene: TRBD1; J gene: TRBJ1-2; V gene: TRBV19; clone size: NA; CDR3 protein: CASSIETGLRYTF; CDR3 DNA: TGTGCCAGTAGTATCGAGACAGGGTTACGCTACACCTTC
D gene: NA; J gene: TRBJ1-1; V gene: TRBV18; clone size: NA; CDR3 protein: CASRVQSDTEAFF; CDR3 DNA: TGTGCCAGCCGCGTCCAATCTGACACTGAAGCTTTCTTT
D gene: NA; J gene: TRBJ2-3; V gene: TRBV28; clone size: NA; CDR3 protein: CASSPGFTDTQYF; CDR3 DNA: TGTGCCAGCAGTCCGGGCTTCACAGATACGCAGTATTTT
D gene: TRBD2; J gene: TRBJ2-1; V gene: TRBV2; clone size: NA; CDR3 protein: CASRPVAGGSLNEQFF; CDR3 DNA: TGTGCCAGCAGGCCCGTAGCGGGAGGCTCCCTCAATGAGCAGTTCTTC
D gene: NA; J gene: TRBJ2-1; V gene: TRBV7-2; clone size: few; CDR3 protein: CGTGAGPNNEQFF; CDR3 DNA: TGTGGTACGGGGGCGGGTCCTAACAATGAGCAGTTCTTC
D gene: NA; J gene: TRBJ2-3; V gene: TRBV2; clone size: NA; CDR3 protein: CASSDDGGSRTDTQYF; CDR3 DNA: TGTGCCAGCAGTGATGATGGGGGTTCGCGCACAGATACGCAGTATTTT
D gene: NA; J gene: TRBJ1-6; V gene: TRBV28; clone size: NA; CDR3 protein: CASAYNSPLHF; CDR3 DNA: TGTGCCAGCGCTTATAATTCACCCCTCCACTTT
D gene: NA; J gene: TRBJ1-5; V gene: TRBV5-6; clone size: few; CDR3 protein: CASSQYTGTDQPQHF; CDR3 DNA: TGTGCCAGCAGCCAGTATACAGGGACCGATCAGCCCCAGCATTTT
D gene: TRBD1; J gene: TRBJ2-1; V gene: TRBV6-2/TRBV6-3; clone size: once; CDR3 protein: CASSYPTGVGNEQFF; CDR3 DNA: TGTGCCAGCAGTTATCCCACAGGGGTAGGGAATGAGCAGTTCTTC
D gene: NA; J gene: TRBJ1-3; V gene: TRBV18; clone size: NA; CDR3 protein: CASSPGRQHSGNTIYF; CDR3 DNA: TGTGCCAGCTCACCGGGTAGACAGCACTCTGGAAACACCATATATTTT
D gene: NA; J gene: TRBJ1-3; V gene: TRBV6-5; clone size: NA; CDR3 protein: CASRPTGSGNTIYF; CDR3 DNA: TGTGCCAGCAGGCCTACGGGCTCTGGAAACACCATATATTTT
D gene: TRBD1; J gene: TRBJ1-2; V gene: TRBV25-1; clone size: NA; CDR3 protein: CASSGGTGYGYTF; CDR3 DNA: TGTGCCAGCAGTGGGGGGACAGGGTATGGCTACACCTTC
D gene: NA; J gene: TRBJ1-5; V gene: TRBV7-9; clone size: NA; CDR3 protein: CASSADTSSNQPQHF; CDR3 DNA: TGTGCCAGCAGCGCGGACACGAGTAGCAATCAGCCCCAGCATTTT
D gene: TRBD2; J gene: TRBJ2-1; V gene: TRBV5-1; clone size: NA; CDR3 protein: CASSGAGLDYNEQFF; CDR3 DNA: TGCGCCAGCAGCGGGGCGGGACTAGACTACAATGAGCAGTTCTTC
D gene: NA; J gene: TRBJ2-5; V gene: TRBV5-1; clone size: NA; CDR3 protein: CASSSASPSETQYF; CDR3 DNA: TGCGCCAGCAGCTCCGCCTCCCCGTCAGAGACCCAGTACTTC
D gene: TRBD2; J gene: TRBJ2-2; V gene: TRBV28; clone size: once; CDR3 protein: CASRKGRLAGAPTGELFF; CDR3 DNA: TGTGCCAGCAGGAAAGGGCGACTAGCGGGAGCCCCAACCGGGGAGCTGTTTTTT